This note documents a single T cell receptor beta chain sequence. The germline V gene encodes CDR1 MNHEY and CDR2 SVGEGT. This CDR3 spans 17 amino acids. The trim removed 2 bases at V and 9 bases at J, leaving 14 bases unmatched. This sample is part of a study of blood T cell repertoires in COVID-19. Here immunoSEQ multiplex PCR was the method, and the copy in TCRdb shows in-frame clones only, minus some. In the table there are around 370,000 clones, around 89% of which are singletons. This chain connects TRBV6-2 or TRBV6-3 to TRBJ2-1; TRBD2 matches 9 bases. Sequenced sample: PBMCs or T cells enriched from blood (not recorded which). This TCR was sampled from a woman aged 18-30 years who had recovered from COVID-19. The CDR3, as DNA: TGTGCCAGCAGTTACCCACCTTCTAGCGGGGTATGGGTTGAGCAGTTCTTC. Protein sequence: CASSYPPSSGVWVEQFF.